Included here is one TCR beta chain sequence, with context. Its specificity is unknown. This sample is part of a study of T cell responses to AZD1222 COVID-19 vaccine. Study-wide findings and caveats: Nearly half of unique spike-specific TCRs reportedly avoided B.1.351 and B.1.1.7 mutated regions. Baseline serology detected seropositivity in only six AZD1222 recipients. Spike-specific TCRs gained breadth and depth after people received two AZD1222 doses. The donor group comprised mostly white British people and more females; the analysis possibly underestimated clonal diversity.

Losses at the gene ends were 3 bases for V and 3 bases for J; bases not matched to a gene: 4. Germline CDR1 KGHSH, CDR2 LQKENI. The CDR3 sequence is 14 residues long. Using immunoSEQ multiplex PCR, the repertoire was profiled, and TCRdb retains in-frame clones only, with some absent. Among some 150,000 clones listed, 90% to 95% were seen once. This chain connects TRBV18 to TRBJ1-2; TRBD1 agrees at 7 bases. The material was peripheral blood, obtained on day 0 of AZD1222 vaccination. The source is an adult in good health. This chain's CDR3 is CASSPAGTDYGYTF. CDR3 nucleotides: TGTGCCAGCTCACCGGCGGGGACAGACTATGGCTACACCTTC.